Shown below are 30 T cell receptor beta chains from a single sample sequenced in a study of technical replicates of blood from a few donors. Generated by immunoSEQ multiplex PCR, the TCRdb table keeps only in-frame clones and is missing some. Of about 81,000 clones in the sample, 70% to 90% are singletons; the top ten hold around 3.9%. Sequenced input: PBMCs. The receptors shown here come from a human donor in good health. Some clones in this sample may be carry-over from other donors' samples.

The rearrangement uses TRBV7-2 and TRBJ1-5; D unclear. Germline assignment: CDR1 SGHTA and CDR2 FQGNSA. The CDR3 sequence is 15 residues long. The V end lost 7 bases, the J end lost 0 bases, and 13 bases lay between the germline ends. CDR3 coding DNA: TGTGCCAGCACCCACATAGCGGATAGCAATCAGCCCCAGCATTTT. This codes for CASTHIADSNQPQHF. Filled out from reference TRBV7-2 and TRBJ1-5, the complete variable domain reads GAGVSQSPSNKVTEKGKDVELRCDPISGHTALYWYRQSLGQGLEFLIYFQGNSAPDKSGLPSDRFSAERTGGSVSTLTIQRTQQEDSAVYLCASTHIADSNQPQHFGDGTRLSIL.

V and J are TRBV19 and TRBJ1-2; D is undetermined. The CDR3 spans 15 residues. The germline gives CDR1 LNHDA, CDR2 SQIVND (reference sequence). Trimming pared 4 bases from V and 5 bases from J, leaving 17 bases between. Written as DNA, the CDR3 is TGTGCCAGTAGTAGCCCCCCGGACGGACTTTATGGCTACACCTTC. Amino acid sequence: CASSSPPDGLYGYTF.

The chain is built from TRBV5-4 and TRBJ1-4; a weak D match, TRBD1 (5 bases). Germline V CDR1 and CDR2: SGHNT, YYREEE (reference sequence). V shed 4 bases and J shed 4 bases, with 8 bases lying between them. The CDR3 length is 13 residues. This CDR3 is CASSQGSNEKLFF. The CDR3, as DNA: TGTGCCAGCAGCCAGGGAAGTAATGAAAAACTGTTTTTT.

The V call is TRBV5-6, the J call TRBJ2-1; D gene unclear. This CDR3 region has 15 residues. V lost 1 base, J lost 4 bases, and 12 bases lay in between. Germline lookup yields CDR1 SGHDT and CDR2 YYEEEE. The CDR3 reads CASSLSRNGYNEQFF. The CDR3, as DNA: TGTGCCAGCAGCTTGTCCAGGAATGGTTACAATGAGCAGTTCTTC.

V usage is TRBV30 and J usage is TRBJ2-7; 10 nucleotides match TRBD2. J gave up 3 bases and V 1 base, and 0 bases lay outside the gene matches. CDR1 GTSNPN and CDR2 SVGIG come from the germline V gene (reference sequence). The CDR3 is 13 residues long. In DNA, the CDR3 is TGTGCCTGGAGTGCTAGCGGGAGCTACGAGCAGTACTTC. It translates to CAWSASGSYEQYF.

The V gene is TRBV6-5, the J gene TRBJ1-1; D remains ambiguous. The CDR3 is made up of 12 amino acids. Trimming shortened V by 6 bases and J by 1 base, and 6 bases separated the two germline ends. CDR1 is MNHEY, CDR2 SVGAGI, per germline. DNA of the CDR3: TGTGCCAGCAGCCTCAGGAACACTGAAGCTTTCTTT. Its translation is CASSLRNTEAFF.

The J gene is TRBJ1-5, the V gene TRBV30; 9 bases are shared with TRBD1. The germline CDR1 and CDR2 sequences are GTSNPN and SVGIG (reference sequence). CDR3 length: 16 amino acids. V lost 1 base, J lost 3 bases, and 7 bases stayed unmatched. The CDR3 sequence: CAWSDRGPFDNQPQHF. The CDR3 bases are TGTGCCTGGAGTGACAGGGGGCCTTTTGACAATCAGCCCCAGCATTTT. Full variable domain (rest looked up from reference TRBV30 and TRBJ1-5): SQTIHQWPATLVQPVGSPLSLECTVEGTSNPNLYWYRQAAGRGLQLLFYSVGIGQISSEVPQNLSASRPQDRQFILSSKKLLLSDSGFYLCAWSDRGPFDNQPQHFGDGTRLSIL.

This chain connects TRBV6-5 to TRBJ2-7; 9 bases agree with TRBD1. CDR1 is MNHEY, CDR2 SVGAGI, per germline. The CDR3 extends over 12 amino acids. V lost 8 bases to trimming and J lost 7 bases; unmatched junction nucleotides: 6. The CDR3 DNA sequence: TGTGCCAGCGTCGGGGACAGGGAAGAGCAGTACTTC. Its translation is CASVGDREEQYF.

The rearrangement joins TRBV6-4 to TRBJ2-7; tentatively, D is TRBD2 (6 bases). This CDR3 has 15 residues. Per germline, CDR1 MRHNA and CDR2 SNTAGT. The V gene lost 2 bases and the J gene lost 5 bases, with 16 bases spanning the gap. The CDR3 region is CASSDIAGKHHEQYF. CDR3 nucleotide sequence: TGTGCCAGCAGTGACATCGCGGGAAAACACCACGAGCAGTACTTC.

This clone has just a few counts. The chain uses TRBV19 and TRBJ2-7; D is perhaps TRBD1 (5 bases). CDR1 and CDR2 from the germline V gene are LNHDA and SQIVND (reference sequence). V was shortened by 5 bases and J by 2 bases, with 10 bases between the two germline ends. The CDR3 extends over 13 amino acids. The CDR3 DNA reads TGTGCCAGTAGTCCAGGGTGGGCCTACGAGCAGTACTTC. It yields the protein CASSPGWAYEQYF. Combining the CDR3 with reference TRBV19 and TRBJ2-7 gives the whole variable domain DGGITQSPKYLFRKEGQNVTLSCEQNLNHDAMYWYRQDPGQGLRLIYYSQIVNDFQKGDIAEGYSVSREKKESFPLTVTSAQKNPTAFYLCASSPGWAYEQYFGPGTRLTVT.

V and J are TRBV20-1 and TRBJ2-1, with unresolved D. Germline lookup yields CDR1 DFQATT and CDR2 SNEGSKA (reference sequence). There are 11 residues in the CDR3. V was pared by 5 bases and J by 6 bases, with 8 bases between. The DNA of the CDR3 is TGCAGTGCTTTAGTGTTCAATGAGCAGTTCTTC. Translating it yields CSALVFNEQFF.

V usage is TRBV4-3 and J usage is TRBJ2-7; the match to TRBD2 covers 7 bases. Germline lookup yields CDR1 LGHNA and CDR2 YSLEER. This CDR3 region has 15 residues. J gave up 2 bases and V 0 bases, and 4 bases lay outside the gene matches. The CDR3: CASSQDPSGTYEQYF. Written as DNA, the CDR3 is TGCGCCAGCAGCCAAGATCCGAGCGGGACCTACGAGCAGTACTTC.

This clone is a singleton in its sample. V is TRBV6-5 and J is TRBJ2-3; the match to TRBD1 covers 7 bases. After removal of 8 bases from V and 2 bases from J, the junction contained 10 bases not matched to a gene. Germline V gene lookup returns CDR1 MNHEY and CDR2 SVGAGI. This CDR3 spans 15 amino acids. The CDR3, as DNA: TGTGCCAGCGGACCCCGGGACAGCTTCACAGATACGCAGTATTTT. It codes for CASGPRDSFTDTQYF.

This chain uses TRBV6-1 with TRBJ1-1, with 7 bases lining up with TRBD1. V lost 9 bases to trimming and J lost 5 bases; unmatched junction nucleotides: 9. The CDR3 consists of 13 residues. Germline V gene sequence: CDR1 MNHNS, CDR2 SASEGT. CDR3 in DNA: TGTGCCAGAAGACAGGGAGGTGTAACTGAAGCTTTCTTT. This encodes CARRQGGVTEAFF.

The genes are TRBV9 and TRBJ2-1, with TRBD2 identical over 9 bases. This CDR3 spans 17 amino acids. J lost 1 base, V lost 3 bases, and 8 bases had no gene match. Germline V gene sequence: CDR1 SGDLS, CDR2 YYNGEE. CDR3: CASSAPYSGSSYNEQFF. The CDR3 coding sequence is TGTGCCAGCAGCGCCCCTTATAGCGGGAGTTCCTACAATGAGCAGTTCTTC.

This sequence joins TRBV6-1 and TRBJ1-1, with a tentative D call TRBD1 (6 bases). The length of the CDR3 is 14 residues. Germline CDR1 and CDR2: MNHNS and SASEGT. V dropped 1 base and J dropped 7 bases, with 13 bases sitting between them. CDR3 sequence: CASSEVGGPNEAFF. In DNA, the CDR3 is TGTGCCAGCAGTGAAGTGGGGGGGCCCAATGAAGCTTTCTTT.

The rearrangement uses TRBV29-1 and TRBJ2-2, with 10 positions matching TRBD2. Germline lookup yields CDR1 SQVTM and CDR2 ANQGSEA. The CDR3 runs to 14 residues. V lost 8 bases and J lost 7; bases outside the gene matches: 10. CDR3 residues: CSSQASGRGGELFF. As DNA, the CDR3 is TGCAGCTCCCAGGCTAGCGGGAGAGGCGGGGAGCTGTTTTTT.

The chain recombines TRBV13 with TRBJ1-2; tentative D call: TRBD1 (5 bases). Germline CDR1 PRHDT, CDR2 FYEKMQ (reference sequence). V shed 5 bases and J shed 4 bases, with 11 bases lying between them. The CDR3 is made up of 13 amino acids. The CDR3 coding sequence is TGTGCCAGCAGCATTCGACAGACCTATGGCTACACCTTC. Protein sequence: CASSIRQTYGYTF.

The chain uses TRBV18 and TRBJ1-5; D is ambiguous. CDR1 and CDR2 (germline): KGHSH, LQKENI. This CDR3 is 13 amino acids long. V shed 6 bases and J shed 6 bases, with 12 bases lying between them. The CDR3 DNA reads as TGTGCCAGCTCCGAGGGATACAGTCAGCCCCAGCATTTT. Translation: CASSEGYSQPQHF.

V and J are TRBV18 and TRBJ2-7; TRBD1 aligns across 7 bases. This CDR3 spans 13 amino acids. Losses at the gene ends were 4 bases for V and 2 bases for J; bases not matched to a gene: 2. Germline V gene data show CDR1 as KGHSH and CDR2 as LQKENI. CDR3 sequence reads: CASSRGQAYEQYF. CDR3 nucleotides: TGTGCCAGCTCACGCGGACAGGCCTACGAGCAGTACTTC. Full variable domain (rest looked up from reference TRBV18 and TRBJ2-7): NAGVMQNPRHLVRRRGQEARLRCSPMKGHSHVYWYRQLPEEGLKFMVYLQKENIIDESGMPKERFSAEFPKEGPSILRIQQVVRGDSAAYFCASSRGQAYEQYFGPGTRLTVT.

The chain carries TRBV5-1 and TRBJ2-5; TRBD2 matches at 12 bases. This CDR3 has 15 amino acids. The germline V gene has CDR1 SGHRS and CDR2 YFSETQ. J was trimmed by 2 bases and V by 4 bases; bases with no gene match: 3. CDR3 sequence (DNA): TGCGCCAGCAGCCGGGGGACTAGCGGGCAAGAGACCCAGTACTTC. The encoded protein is CASSRGTSGQETQYF.

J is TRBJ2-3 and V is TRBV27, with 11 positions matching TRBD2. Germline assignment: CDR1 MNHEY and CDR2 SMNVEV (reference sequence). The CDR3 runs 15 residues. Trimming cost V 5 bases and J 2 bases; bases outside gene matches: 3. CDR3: CASSTSGGPTDTQYF. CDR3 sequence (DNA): TGTGCCAGCAGTACTAGCGGGGGCCCCACAGATACGCAGTATTTT.

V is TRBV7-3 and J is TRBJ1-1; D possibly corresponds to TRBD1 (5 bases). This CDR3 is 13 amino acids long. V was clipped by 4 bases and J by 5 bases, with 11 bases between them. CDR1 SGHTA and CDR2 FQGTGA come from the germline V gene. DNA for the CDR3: TGTGCCAGCAGCTACCGGGGGGGAACTGAAGCTTTCTTT. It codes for CASSYRGGTEAFF. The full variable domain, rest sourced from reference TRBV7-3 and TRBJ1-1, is GAGVSQTPSNKVTEKGKYVELRCDPISGHTALYWYRQSLGQGPEFLIYFQGTGAADDSGLPNDRFFAVRPEGSVSTLKIQRTERGDSAVYLCASSYRGGTEAFFGQGTRLTVV.

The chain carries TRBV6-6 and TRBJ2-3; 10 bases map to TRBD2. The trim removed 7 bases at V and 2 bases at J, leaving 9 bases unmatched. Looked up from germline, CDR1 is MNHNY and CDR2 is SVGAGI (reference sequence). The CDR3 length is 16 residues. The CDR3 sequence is CASISGTSVYTDTQYF. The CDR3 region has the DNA TGTGCCAGCATATCCGGGACTAGCGTTTACACAGATACGCAGTATTTT.

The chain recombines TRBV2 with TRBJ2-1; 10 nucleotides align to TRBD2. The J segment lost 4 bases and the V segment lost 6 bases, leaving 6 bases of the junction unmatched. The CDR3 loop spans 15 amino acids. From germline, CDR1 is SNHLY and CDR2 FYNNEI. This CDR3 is CASRTLAGDYNEQFF. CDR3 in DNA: TGTGCCAGCAGGACGCTAGCGGGGGATTACAATGAGCAGTTCTTC.

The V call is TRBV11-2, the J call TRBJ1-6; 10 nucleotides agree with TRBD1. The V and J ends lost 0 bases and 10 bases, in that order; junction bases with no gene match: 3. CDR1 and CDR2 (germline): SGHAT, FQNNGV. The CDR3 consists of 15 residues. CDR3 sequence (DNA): TGTGCCAGCAGCTTAGATCCGGGACAGGGGTCACCCCTCCACTTT. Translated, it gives CASSLDPGQGSPLHF.

The CDR3 is CASSQEGDRVTGELFF. The CDR3 coding sequence is TGTGCCAGCAGCCAAGAAGGGGACAGGGTGACCGGGGAGCTGTTTTTT. The gene calls are TRBV4-2 and TRBJ2-2, with TRBD1 matching over 9 bases. Germline V gene data show CDR1 as LGHNA and CDR2 as YNFKEQ. V lost 0 bases and J lost 5; bases outside the gene matches: 4. The CDR3 runs to 16 residues.

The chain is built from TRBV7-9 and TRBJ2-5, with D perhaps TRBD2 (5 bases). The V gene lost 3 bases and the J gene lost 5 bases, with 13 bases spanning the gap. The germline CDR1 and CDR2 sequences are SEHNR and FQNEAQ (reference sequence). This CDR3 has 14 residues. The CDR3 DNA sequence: TGTGCCAGCAGCTTGGACTCCTTTGGGGAGACCCAGTACTTC. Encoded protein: CASSLDSFGETQYF.

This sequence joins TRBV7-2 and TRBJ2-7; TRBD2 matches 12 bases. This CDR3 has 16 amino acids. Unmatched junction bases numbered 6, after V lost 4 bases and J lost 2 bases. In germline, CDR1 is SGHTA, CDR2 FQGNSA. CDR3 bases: TGTGCCAGCAGCTGGTGGACTAGCGGGGCCACCTACGAGCAGTACTTC. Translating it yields CASSWWTSGATYEQYF.

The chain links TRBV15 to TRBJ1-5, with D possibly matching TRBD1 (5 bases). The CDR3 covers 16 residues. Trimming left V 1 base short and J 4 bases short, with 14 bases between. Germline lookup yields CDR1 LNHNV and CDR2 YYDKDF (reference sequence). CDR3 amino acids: CATSRGWGAENQPQHF. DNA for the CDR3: TGTGCCACCAGCAGAGGTTGGGGCGCGGAAAATCAGCCCCAGCATTTT.